The 6 T cell receptor beta chains listed next were all sequenced from one sample in a study of blood T cell repertoires in COVID-19. Here immunoSEQ multiplex PCR was the method, and the copy in TCRdb shows in-frame clones only, minus some. The sample carries roughly 250,000 clones, 75% to 90% recorded once. The sample was peripheral blood. Source of these receptors: a man in his sixties who had recovered from COVID-19.

The chain has TRBV5-1 and TRBJ1-1; no clear D. This CDR3 is built from 14 residues. V dropped 6 bases and J dropped 1 base, with 13 bases sitting between them. Germline-derived CDR1 and CDR2 are SGHRS and YFSETQ. CDR3 coding DNA: TGCGCCAGCACTAGTACCCTAGGGAACACTGAAGCTTTCTTT. This sequence encodes CASTSTLGNTEAFF.

J is TRBJ2-6 and V is TRBV7-9; D not certain. The V gene's germline CDR1 is SEHNR and CDR2 FQNEAQ (reference sequence). Trimming removed 0 bases from V and 0 bases from J, with 9 bases in between. CDR3 length: 17 residues. This CDR3 reads CASSLALRASGANVLTF. CDR3 in DNA: TGTGCCAGCAGCTTAGCCCTACGCGCCTCTGGGGCCAACGTCCTGACTTTC.

The chain recombines TRBV4-1 with TRBJ1-2; 8 bases line up with TRBD1. The germline CDR1 and CDR2 sequences are MGHRA and YSYEKL. J gave up 7 bases and V 8 bases, and 9 bases lay outside the gene matches. CDR3 length: 13 amino acids. The CDR3 here is CASSHRGIGGYTF. DNA for the CDR3: TGCGCCAGCTCACACAGGGGGATCGGTGGCTACACCTTC.

The rearrangement joins TRBV19 to TRBJ1-5; 7 bases are shared with TRBD1. Per the germline V gene, CDR1 is LNHDA and CDR2 is SQIVND (reference sequence). The CDR3 contains 12 residues. J lost 7 bases, V lost 6 bases, and 3 bases had no gene match. The CDR3 DNA reads TGTGCCAGTAGCAGGGGGGAACAGCCCCAGCATTTT. Protein product: CASSRGEQPQHF.

There are a few counts of this clone. V is TRBV2 and J is TRBJ2-3; TRBD1 agrees at 8 bases. J lost 1 base, V lost 4 bases, and 7 bases had no gene match. This CDR3 comprises 16 residues. From germline, CDR1 is SNHLY and CDR2 FYNNEI. CDR3 nucleotide sequence: TGTGCCAGCAGTGGGCACCCGGGACAGGGCACAGATACGCAGTATTTT. Translating it yields CASSGHPGQGTDTQYF.

This rearrangement joins TRBV19 to TRBJ2-6; D might be TRBD2 (6 bases). Germline V gene lookup returns CDR1 LNHDA and CDR2 SQIVND (reference sequence). The CDR3 sequence is 15 residues long. V dropped 9 bases and J dropped 4 bases, with 16 bases sitting between them. CDR3 amino acids: CASRGTALGANVLTF. The CDR3 region has the DNA TGTGCCAGCCGCGGGACTGCGCTCGGGGCCAACGTCCTGACTTTC. Using reference TRBV19 and TRBJ2-6 for the parts outside the CDR3, the full variable domain is DGGITQSPKYLFRKEGQNVTLSCEQNLNHDAMYWYRQDPGQGLRLIYYSQIVNDFQKGDIAEGYSVSREKKESFPLTVTSAQKNPTAFYLCASRGTALGANVLTFGAGSRLTVL.